The TCR beta chain described here comes from a study of CD8+ T cells in alopecia areata. Extracted RNA was reverse transcribed into cDNA, the sequencing template. Sequencing used immunoSEQ multiplex PCR; TCRdb keeps in-frame clones, though not all of them. Here the sample spans 20,000 to 30,000 clones, around 53% being singletons. General study points: Among the cells sequenced in scalp samples are also the resident alphabeta T cells of normal skin. For lesional scalp, especially alopecia totalis/universalis, clonality was higher than in normal scalp.

V lost 0 bases and J 4 bases, leaving 16 bases between the germline ends. This CDR3 spans 16 amino acids. Germline CDR1 SGDLS, CDR2 YYNGEE. On this clone: Its antigen remains unidentified.

Individuals with alopecia areata gave both lesional scalp punch biopsies and peripheral blood for collection. The gene calls are TRBV9 and TRBJ1-2; D might be TRBD1 (5 bases). The material sequenced was NKG2D-high CD8+ T cells sorted from blood. The sequence was obtained from a human donor with alopecia areata. The CDR3 DNA reads TGTGCCAGCAGCGTAGGGTCGGACGGACAAGGCTATGGCTACACCTTC. This codes for CASSVGSDGQGYGYTF.